This T cell receptor beta chain was recorded in a study of regulatory T cells in long-lasting Graves disease. Building of the TCR beta libraries involved iRepertoire HTBI primers and Arm-PCR of CDR3 regions. TCRdb processed the multiplex PCR reads anew with MiXCR; each CDR3 protein has one entry. Among 550,000 to 600,000 distinct CDR3 sequences listed, around 15% were seen once. The sample's time point: newly diagnosed GD, antithyroid drugs for less than 3 months. PBMCs were the source of the RNA used for TCR sequencing. Patients with Graves' disease were diagnosed by American Thyroid Association guidelines. The CDR3 has 13 amino acids. Germline CDR1 and CDR2: KGHDR and SFDVKD. Trimming removed 3 bases from V and 5 bases from J, with 7 bases in between. These records were also assigned to another study, of T cells in Graves' hyperthyroidism and ophthalmopathy. That source adds: The model anticipated ophthalmopathy a median about 7.1 months pre-onset.

The TCR comes from a man aged 18 to 30 with Graves disease. The chain employs TRBV24-1 and TRBJ2-1; D perhaps matches TRBD2 (6 bases). Specimen: peripheral blood mononuclear cells (PBMCs), collected at new diagnosis, from a patient treated with antithyroid drugs. The CDR3 bases are TGTGCCACCAGTGATGGCGGGAACAATGAGCAGTTCTTC. As protein: CATSDGGNNEQFF.